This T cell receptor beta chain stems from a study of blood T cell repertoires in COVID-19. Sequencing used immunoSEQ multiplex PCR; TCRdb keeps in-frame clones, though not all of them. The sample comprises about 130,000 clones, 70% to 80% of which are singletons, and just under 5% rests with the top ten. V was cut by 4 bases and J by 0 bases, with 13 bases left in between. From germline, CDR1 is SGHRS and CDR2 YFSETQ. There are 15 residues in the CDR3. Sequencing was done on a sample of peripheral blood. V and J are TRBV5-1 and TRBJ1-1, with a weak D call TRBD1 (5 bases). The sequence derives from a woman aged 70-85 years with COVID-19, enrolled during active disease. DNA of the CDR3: TGCGCCAGCAGCCCATCAGGGTCCTTGAACACTGAAGCTTTCTTT. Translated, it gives CASSPSGSLNTEAFF.